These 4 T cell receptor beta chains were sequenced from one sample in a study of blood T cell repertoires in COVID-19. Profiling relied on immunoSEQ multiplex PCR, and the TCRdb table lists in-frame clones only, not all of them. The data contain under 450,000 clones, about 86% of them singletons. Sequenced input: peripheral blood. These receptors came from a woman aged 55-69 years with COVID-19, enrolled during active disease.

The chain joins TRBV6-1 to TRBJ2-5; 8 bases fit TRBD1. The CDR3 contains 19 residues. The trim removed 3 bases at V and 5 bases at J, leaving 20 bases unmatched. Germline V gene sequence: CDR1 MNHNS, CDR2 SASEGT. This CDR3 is CASSDDHFFWAGGAETQYF. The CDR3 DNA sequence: TGTGCCAGCAGTGACGATCATTTTTTTTGGGCAGGGGGCGCGGAGACCCAGTACTTC.

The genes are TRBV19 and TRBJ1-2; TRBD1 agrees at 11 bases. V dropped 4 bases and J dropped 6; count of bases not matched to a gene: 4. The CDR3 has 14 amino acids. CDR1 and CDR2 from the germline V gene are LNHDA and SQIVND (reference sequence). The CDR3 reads CASSRTGGANGYTF. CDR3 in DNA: TGTGCCAGTAGTAGGACAGGGGGCGCGAATGGCTACACCTTC.

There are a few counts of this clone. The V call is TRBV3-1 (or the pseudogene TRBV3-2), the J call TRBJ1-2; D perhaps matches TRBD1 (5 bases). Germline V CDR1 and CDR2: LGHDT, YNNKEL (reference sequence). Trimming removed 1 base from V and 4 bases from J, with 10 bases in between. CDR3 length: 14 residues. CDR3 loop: CASSQAGRVYGYTF. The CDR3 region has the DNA TGTGCCAGCAGCCAAGCAGGGAGGGTCTATGGCTACACCTTC.

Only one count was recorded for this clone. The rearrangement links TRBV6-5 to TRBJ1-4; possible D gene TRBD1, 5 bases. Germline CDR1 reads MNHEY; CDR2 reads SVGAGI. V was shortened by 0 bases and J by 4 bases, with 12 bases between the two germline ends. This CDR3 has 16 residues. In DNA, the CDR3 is TGTGCCAGCAGTTACTCGGAGGGGATCAGTAATGAAAAACTGTTTTTT. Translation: CASSYSEGISNEKLFF.